The sequence of this T cell receptor (beta chain) was determined in a study of blood T cell repertoires in COVID-19 (TCRdb year 2020). Regarding the research as a whole: Samples from collaborators originated in the United States, Italy and Spain and spanned both the acute and convalescent phases of COVID-19. Sample metadata almost always included a de-identified subject ID, COVID-19 status, age in years and sex. Subjects who had been exposed to COVID-19, were actively infected with it, or had recovered from it provided the deeply sampled blood TCRbeta repertoires that made up the dataset. Where available, HLA class I and class II types were obtained from metadata supplied by the sample provider rather than from assay-based typing. The prospective study material was composed of cDNA or gDNA derived from T cells, B-cell-depleted T cells, or PBMCs. The samples were drawn from two sources: the first 160 participants of the ongoing ImmuneRACE study, and 1,000 to 1,500 subjects contributed by 6 global collaborators. The repertoires were released in a freely available public database intended as a resource for research on the immune response to SARS-CoV-2.

What the work shows at the level of the full study, not this receptor alone: Clinical and demographic metadata were provided uncurated, with the amount varying by source and participant.

Enrolling through a virtual design, the prospective study's participants ranged in age from roughly 18 to 89 years and lived across 24 United States geographic areas. In the prospective study, participants were assigned to cohorts based on the clinical history participants reported in a screening survey and a study questionnaire. For ImmuneRACE Cohort 3, a participant was defined as recovered based on two consecutive negative NP/OP PCR tests, clearance by a healthcare professional, or resolution of symptoms. In the prospective study, whole blood, serum and a nasopharyngeal or oropharyngeal swab were collected from each participant by mobile phlebotomists. Over a 2-month period, participants in the prospective study had the option of providing additional blood draws and questionnaires. Before DNA extraction, blood samples from the prospective study were shipped at room temperature or frozen. TCRbeta CDR3 regions were amplified from genomic DNA using the immunoSEQ Assay, a bias-controlled multiplex PCR. As for how the authors treated the data: The number of nucleated cells in each sample was estimated from the amplification of reference gene primers within the assay. Sequence reads were collapsed and filtered to measure the absolute abundance of every unique TCRbeta CDR3 rearrangement. Productive Simpson clonality was computed per sample as the square root of Simpson's diversity index over productive rearrangements. The immuneACCESS repertoire file appears here via TCRdb, limited to in-frame rearrangements. These files lack a portion of the clones; in checked studies, under half of the deficit traces to unresolved V genes, and the cause of the others is not known. V and J calls plus clone size are reproduced from that table; the DNA served to infer D and trimming. The sample table records a few hundred thousand clones; 85% to 90% of these occur just once. Of the sample, around 4% is held by the ten largest clones.

The germline V gene sets CDR1 to MNHEY and CDR2 to SVGAGI. The CDR3 holds 14 amino acids from the cysteine to the phenylalanine. Only CDR3 DNA is held: 42 bases, read in frame from base 1. V trim: 6 bases; J trim: 5 bases; unmatched bases: 9. Of note for this clone: Its recognized antigen is unknown. Nothing much larger sits one base from this clone, and base qualities are not available.

The receptor chain draws on TRBV6-5 and TRBJ2-5, with 7 bases aligning to TRBD1. The sequence came from a man aged 25 to 45 who had recovered from COVID-19. Material: PBMCs or T cells enriched from blood (not recorded which). CDR3 reads: CASRDNRGRETQYF. In nucleotides, the sequence is TGTGCCAGCAGGGACAACAGGGGCAGGGAGACCCAGTACTTC.